Following are 17 T cell receptor beta chains from one sample sequenced in a study of beta chain features in type 1 diabetes. General observations from the study: Shortening of TCRB CDR3s, moderate but significant, appeared in all four CD4+ subsets of Type 1 diabetes patients.

All of the isolated RNA was reverse transcribed, so expressed TCRB transcripts were sequenced. Assay: immunoSEQ multiplex PCR; the TCRdb copy retains only in-frame clones and omits some. The table lists approximately 170,000 clones, over 55% of them singletons, with about 0.081% in the top ten. No cognate antigen is known for these TCRs. The sequenced sample consisted of naive CD4+ T cells from blood. These receptors were collected from a man aged 25-40 years with type 1 diabetes.

The gene calls are TRBV6-9 and TRBJ2-7, with D unclear. Trimming took off 7 bases at V and 5 bases at J, with 21 bases between the two ends. CDR1 is MNHGY, CDR2 SVAAGI, per germline. The CDR3 has 15 amino acids. CDR3 coding DNA: TGTGCCAGCAATAAAGGGTTGGGGAAATATCACGAGCAGTACTTC. Its translation: CASNKGLGKYHEQYF.

This chain connects TRBV9 to TRBJ2-3; D is possibly TRBD2 (6 bases). V was clipped by 4 bases and J by 2 bases, with 20 bases between them. The germline CDR1 and CDR2 sequences are SGDLS and YYNGEE. The CDR3 totals 17 residues. The CDR3 sequence is CASSLRTKGTHTDTQYF. In DNA, the CDR3 is TGTGCCAGCAGCCTACGGACTAAGGGGACTCACACAGATACGCAGTATTTT.

The CDR3 nucleotides read TGCGCCAGCAGCTTGGGACTACCCGAAGGGCCCCAGCATTTT. It specifies CASSLGLPEGPQHF. The V gene is TRBV5-1, the J gene TRBJ1-5; D ambiguous. Germline values: CDR1 SGHRS, CDR2 YFSETQ. The length of the CDR3 is 14 residues. Between the trimmed V and J ends, which lost 0 bases and 9 bases, there was a span of 13 bases.

The V gene is TRBV7-2, the J gene TRBJ2-3; TRBD2 aligns across 12 bases. Germline CDR1 reads SGHTA; CDR2 reads FQGNSA. V shed 6 bases, J shed 5 bases, and the junction held 3 bases outside the gene matches. The CDR3 loop spans 14 amino acids. This chain's CDR3 is CASSSTSGGDTQYF. For the CDR3, the DNA is TGTGCCAGCAGTTCGACTAGCGGGGGAGATACGCAGTATTTT.

The V and J genes are TRBV12-5 and TRBJ2-1; 7 positions agree with TRBD2. The V and J ends lost 1 base and 4 bases, in that order; junction bases with no gene match: 7. Germline V gene lookup returns CDR1 LGHNT and CDR2 FRNRAP. There are 16 residues in the CDR3. The CDR3 here is CASGLDEWRGYNEQFF. DNA for the CDR3: TGTGCTAGTGGTTTGGACGAATGGCGGGGGTACAATGAGCAGTTCTTC. The full variable domain, its missing parts supplied by reference TRBV12-5 and TRBJ2-1, is DARVTQTPRHKVTEMGQEVTMRCQPILGHNTVFWYRQTMMQGLELLAYFRNRAPLDDSGMPKDRFSAEMPDATLATLKIQPSEPRDSAVYFCASGLDEWRGYNEQFFGPGTRLTVL.

A single count supports this clone. J is TRBJ2-1 and V is TRBV5-1; TRBD1 or TRBD2 may be the D gene (5 bases each). The CDR3 length is 14 residues. Per germline, CDR1 SGHRS and CDR2 YFSETQ. Trimming took 1 base from V and 5 from J, leaving 10 bases between them. The CDR3 reads CASSLIGTDNEQFF. In DNA form, the CDR3 reads TGCGCCAGCAGCTTGATAGGGACGGACAATGAGCAGTTCTTC.

The rearrangement joins TRBV25-1 to TRBJ2-7, with D hard to call. This CDR3 is 12 amino acids long. The V end was cut by 11 bases, the J end by 2 bases, with 13 bases between. Germline V gene sequence: CDR1 MGHDK, CDR2 SYGVNS. CDR3 nucleotides: TGTGCCGTAATGGGCAGTCCCTACGAGCAGTACTTC. It encodes CAVMGSPYEQYF.

This clone was counted between two and nine times. V usage is TRBV4-3 and J usage is TRBJ2-1, with a possible D match to TRBD1 (6 bases). V lost 4 bases, J lost 4 bases, and 14 bases lay in between. Looked up from germline, CDR1 is LGHNA and CDR2 is YSLEER. CDR3 length equals 15 residues. CDR3 residues: CASSPGQWAYNEQFF. For the CDR3, the DNA is TGCGCCAGCAGCCCAGGACAGTGGGCTTACAATGAGCAGTTCTTC.

The chain couples TRBV7-2 to TRBJ2-5; TRBD2 matches 8 bases. This CDR3 region has 14 residues. Losses at the gene ends were 4 bases for V and 0 bases for J; bases not matched to a gene: 1. Germline V gene data show CDR1 as SGHTA and CDR2 as FQGNSA. Here the CDR3 DNA reads TGTGCCAGCAGCTGGGGACTAGACCAAGAGACCCAGTACTTC. It specifies CASSWGLDQETQYF.

This sequence joins TRBV28 and TRBJ1-1; 8 nucleotides line up with TRBD1. The CDR3 has 15 residues. The J segment lost 1 base and the V segment lost 4 bases, leaving 5 bases of the junction unmatched. The germline V gene encodes CDR1 MDHEN and CDR2 SYDVKM. This chain's CDR3 is CASSSPGQGNTEAFF. The CDR3, as DNA: TGTGCCAGCAGTTCCCCCGGACAGGGGAACACTGAAGCTTTCTTT.

The J gene is TRBJ2-5, the V gene TRBV5-1; D unclear. V was shortened by 4 bases and J by 2 bases, with 15 bases between the two germline ends. The CDR3 loop spans 15 amino acids. From germline, CDR1 is SGHRS and CDR2 YFSETQ. CDR3 residues: CASSRTDPQQETQYF. The CDR3 DNA reads TGCGCCAGCAGCAGAACTGACCCCCAACAAGAGACCCAGTACTTC.

The chain has TRBV15 and TRBJ1-2; 7 bases line up with TRBD1. The J segment lost 2 bases and the V segment lost 8 bases, leaving 8 bases of the junction unmatched. This CDR3 comprises 14 residues. The germline CDR1 and CDR2 sequences are LNHNV and YYDKDF (reference sequence). For the CDR3, the DNA is TGTGCCACCCGCCGAGGGGGCGCGAACTATGGCTACACCTTC. It specifies CATRRGGANYGYTF.

This chain joins TRBV30 and TRBJ2-7; D is undetermined. Deletions cut 1 base from V and 0 bases from J, with 10 bases between. The CDR3 consists of 14 residues. Per germline, CDR1 GTSNPN and CDR2 SVGIG (reference sequence). The CDR3 sequence: CAWSAGHNSYEQYF. In nucleotides, the CDR3 is TGTGCCTGGAGTGCTGGGCATAACTCCTACGAGCAGTACTTC.

V gene TRBV25-1 combines with J gene TRBJ2-6; a weak D match, TRBD1 (6 bases). V was cut by 4 bases and J by 1 base, with 17 bases left in between. The CDR3 spans 18 residues. CDR1 is MGHDK and CDR2 is SYGVNS in the germline V gene. CDR3: CASSAPGRTGSGANVLTF. The DNA of the CDR3 is TGTGCCAGCAGTGCCCCGGGACGTACAGGGTCTGGGGCCAACGTCCTGACTTTC.

This sequence joins TRBV25-1 and TRBJ2-4, with D uncertain. This CDR3 comprises 17 residues. The V gene lost 1 base and the J gene lost 0 bases, with 13 bases spanning the gap. Germline V gene sequence: CDR1 MGHDK, CDR2 SYGVNS. CDR3 nucleotide sequence: TGTGCCAGCAGTGAATCCGTAGGCAGCTCAGCCAAAAACATTCAGTACTTC. This gives the protein CASSESVGSSAKNIQYF.

A note on this clone: Mismatch with germline at one junction end may stem from a read error. V gene TRBV7-9 combines with J gene TRBJ1-1; D uncertain. The CDR3 runs 11 residues. Germline assignment: CDR1 SEHNR and CDR2 FQNEAQ (reference sequence). The CDR3 spells CASSLGREASF. The CDR3 DNA sequence: TGTGCCAGCAGCTTAGGACGGGAGGCCTCATTT.

The chain combines TRBV9 with TRBJ2-3, with D possibly being TRBD2 (6 bases). Germline CDR1 SGDLS, CDR2 YYNGEE. The length of the CDR3 is 14 residues. The V end lost 5 bases, the J end lost 1 base, and 11 bases lay between the germline ends. The CDR3 loop is CASRAGTRTDTQYF. The CDR3 DNA sequence: TGTGCCAGCAGAGCCGGGACTCGCACAGATACGCAGTATTTT.